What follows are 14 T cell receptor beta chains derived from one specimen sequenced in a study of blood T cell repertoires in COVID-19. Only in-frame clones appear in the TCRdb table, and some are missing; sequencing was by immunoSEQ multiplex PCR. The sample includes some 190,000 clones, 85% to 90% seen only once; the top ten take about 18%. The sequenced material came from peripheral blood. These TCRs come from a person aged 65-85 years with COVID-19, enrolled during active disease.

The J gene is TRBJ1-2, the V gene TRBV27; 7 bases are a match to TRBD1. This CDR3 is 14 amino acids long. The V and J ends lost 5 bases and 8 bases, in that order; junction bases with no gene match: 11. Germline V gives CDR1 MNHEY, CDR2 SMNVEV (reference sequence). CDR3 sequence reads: CASSRGLGGWGYTF. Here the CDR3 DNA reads TGTGCCAGCAGTCGGGGGCTAGGGGGCTGGGGCTACACCTTC.

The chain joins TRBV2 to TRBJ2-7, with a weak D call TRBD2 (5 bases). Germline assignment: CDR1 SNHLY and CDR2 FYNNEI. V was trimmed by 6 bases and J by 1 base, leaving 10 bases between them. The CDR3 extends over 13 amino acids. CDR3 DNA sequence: TGTGCCAGCAGGCGAGGGCAGTCCTACGAGCAGTACTTC. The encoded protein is CASRRGQSYEQYF. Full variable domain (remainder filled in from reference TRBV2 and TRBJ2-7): EPEVTQTPSHQVTQMGQEVILRCVPISNHLYFYWYRQILGQKVEFLVSFYNNEISEKSEIFDDQFSVERPDGSNFTLKIRSTKLEDSAMYFCASRRGQSYEQYFGPGTRLTVT.

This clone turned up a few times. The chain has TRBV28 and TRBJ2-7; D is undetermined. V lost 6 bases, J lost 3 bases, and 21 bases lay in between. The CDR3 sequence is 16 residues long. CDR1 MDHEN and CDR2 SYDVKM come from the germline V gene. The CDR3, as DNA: TGTGCCAGCAGCCCACGATCTTCTATCTTCCACTACGAGCAGTACTTC. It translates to CASSPRSSIFHYEQYF.

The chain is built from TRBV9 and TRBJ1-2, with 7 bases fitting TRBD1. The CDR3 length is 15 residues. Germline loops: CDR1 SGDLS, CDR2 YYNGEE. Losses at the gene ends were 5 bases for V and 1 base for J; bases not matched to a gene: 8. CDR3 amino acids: CASRPGTAYNYGYTF. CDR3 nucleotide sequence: TGTGCCAGCAGGCCAGGGACAGCCTATAACTATGGCTACACCTTC.

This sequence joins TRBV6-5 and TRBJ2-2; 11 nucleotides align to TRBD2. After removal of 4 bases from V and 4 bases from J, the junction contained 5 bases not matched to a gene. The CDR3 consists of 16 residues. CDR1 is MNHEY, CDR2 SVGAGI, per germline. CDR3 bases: TGTGCCAGCAGTTCTCGACTAGCGGGACCCACCGGGGAGCTGTTTTTT. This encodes CASSSRLAGPTGELFF.

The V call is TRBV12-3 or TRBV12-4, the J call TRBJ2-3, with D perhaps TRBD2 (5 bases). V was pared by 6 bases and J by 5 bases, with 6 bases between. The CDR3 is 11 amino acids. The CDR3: CASRREDTQYF. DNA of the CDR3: TGTGCCAGCAGGAGGGAAGATACGCAGTATTTT.

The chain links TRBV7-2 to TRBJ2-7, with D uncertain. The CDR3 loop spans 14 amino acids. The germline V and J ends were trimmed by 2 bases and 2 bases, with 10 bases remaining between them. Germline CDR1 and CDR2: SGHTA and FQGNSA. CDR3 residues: CASSLLGPAYEQYF. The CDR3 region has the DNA TGTGCCAGCAGCTTACTTGGCCCCGCCTACGAGCAGTACTTC.

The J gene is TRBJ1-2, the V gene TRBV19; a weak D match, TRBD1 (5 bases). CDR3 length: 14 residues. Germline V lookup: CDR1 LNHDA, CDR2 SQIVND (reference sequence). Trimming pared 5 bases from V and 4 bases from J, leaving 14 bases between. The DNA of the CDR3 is TGTGCCAGTAGTCTGGACACCCTCCTCTATGGCTACACCTTC. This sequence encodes CASSLDTLLYGYTF.

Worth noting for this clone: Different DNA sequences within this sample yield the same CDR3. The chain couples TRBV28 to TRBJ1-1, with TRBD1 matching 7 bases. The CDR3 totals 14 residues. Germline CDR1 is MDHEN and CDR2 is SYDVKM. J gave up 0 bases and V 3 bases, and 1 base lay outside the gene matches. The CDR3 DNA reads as TGTGCCAGCAGTTTGACAGGGCTGAACACTGAAGCTTTCTTT. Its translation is CASSLTGLNTEAFF.

This chain's CDR3 is CASSRSANSGTGEYNEQFF. CDR3 nucleotide sequence: TGTGCCAGCAGTCGAAGCGCTAACTCCGGGACAGGGGAATACAATGAGCAGTTCTTC. V and J are TRBV7-9 and TRBJ2-1; 10 bases map to TRBD1. Trimming took 6 bases from V and 4 from J; bases not matched to a gene: 18. CDR3 length equals 19 residues. Germline assignment: CDR1 SEHNR and CDR2 FQNEAQ (reference sequence). Full variable domain (missing parts from reference TRBV7-9 and TRBJ2-1): DTGVSQNPRHKITKRGQNVTFRCDPISEHNRLYWYRQTLGQGPEFLTYFQNEAQLEKSRLLSDRFSAERPKGSFSTLEIQRTEQGDSAMYLCASSRSANSGTGEYNEQFFGPGTRLTVL.

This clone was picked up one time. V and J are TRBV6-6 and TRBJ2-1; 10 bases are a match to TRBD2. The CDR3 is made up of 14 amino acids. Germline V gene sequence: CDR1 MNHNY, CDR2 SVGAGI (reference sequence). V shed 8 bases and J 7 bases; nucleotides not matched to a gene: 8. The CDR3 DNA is TGTGCCAGCGCAGCGGGGGGGCCCGATAATGAGCAGTTCTTC. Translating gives CASAAGGPDNEQFF.

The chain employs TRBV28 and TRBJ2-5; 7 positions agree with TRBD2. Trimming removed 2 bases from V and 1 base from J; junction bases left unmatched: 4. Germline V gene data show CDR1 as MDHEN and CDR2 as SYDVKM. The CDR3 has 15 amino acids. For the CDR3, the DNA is TGTGCCAGCAGTTTAGACGGCGGGGGCCAAGAGACCCAGTACTTC. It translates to CASSLDGGGQETQYF.

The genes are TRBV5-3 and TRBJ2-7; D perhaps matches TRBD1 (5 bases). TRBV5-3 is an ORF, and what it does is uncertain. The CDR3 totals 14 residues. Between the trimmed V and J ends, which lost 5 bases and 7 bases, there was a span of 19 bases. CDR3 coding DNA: TGTGCCAGAAGTCCACCTCGCAGGGCTCGGGAGCAGTACTTC. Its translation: CARSPPRRAREQYF.

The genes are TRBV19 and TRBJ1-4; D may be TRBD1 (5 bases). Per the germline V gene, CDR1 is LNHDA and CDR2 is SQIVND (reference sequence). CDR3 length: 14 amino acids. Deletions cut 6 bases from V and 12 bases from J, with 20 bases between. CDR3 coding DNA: TGTGCCAGTAGCCCTGGGGGAGGGTCGATCGAACTGTTTTTT. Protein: CASSPGGGSIELFF.